One sample yielded the 29 T cell receptor beta chains listed below, sequenced in a study of T cell repertoires in cytomegalovirus infection. TCRdb analysed the reads with MiXCR anew, one entry per CDR3 protein. The sample has approximately 500,000 distinct CDR3 sequences; around 11% are singletons. The sample consisted of PBMCs. The receptors come from a human donor in good health (CMV status not recorded). Some clones in this sample may be carry-over from other donors' samples.

In regard to this clonotype: A much bigger clone sits one base away, suggesting this may be a read error. This chain uses TRBV19 with TRBJ2-1; 8 nucleotides align to TRBD2. The V and J ends lost 5 bases and 9 bases, in that order; junction bases with no gene match: 24. In germline, CDR1 is LNHDA, CDR2 SQIVND (reference sequence). This CDR3 contains 19 residues. CDR3 amino acids: CASSWLPDRRLAPHSEQFF. CDR3 DNA: TGTGCCAGTAGTTGGCTCCCAGATCGCCGACTAGCGCCCCACAGTGAGCAGTTCTTC. Complete variable domain (other parts from reference TRBV19 and TRBJ2-1): DGGITQSPKYLFRKEGQNVTLSCEQNLNHDAMYWYRQDPGQGLRLIYYSQIVNDFQKGDIAEGYSVSREKKESFPLTVTSAQKNPTAFYLCASSWLPDRRLAPHSEQFFGPGTRLTVL.

The rearrangement uses TRBV19 and TRBJ1-2; the match to TRBD1 covers 12 bases. Germline trimming cut 9 bases from V and 4 bases from J; bases unmatched to any gene: 9. The germline V gene encodes CDR1 LNHDA and CDR2 SQIVND (reference sequence). The CDR3 spans 15 residues. This CDR3 is CASLPGTGGVYGYTF. In nucleotides, the CDR3 is TGTGCCAGCCTACCTGGGACAGGGGGCGTCTATGGCTACACCTTC.

The chain recombines TRBV7-3 with TRBJ2-7, with D perhaps assigned TRBD1 or TRBD2 (6 bases each). The CDR3 consists of 15 residues. V lost 4 bases to trimming and J lost 2 bases, with 15 bases between them. Germline CDR1 is SGHTA and CDR2 is FQGTGA. CDR3 sequence reads: CASSSPGGTTYEQYF. The CDR3 DNA reads as TGTGCCAGCAGCTCACCGGGCGGGACAACCTACGAGCAGTACTTC.

This clonotype has a handful of counts. The gene calls are TRBV7-9 and TRBJ1-1, with 9 nucleotides matching TRBD1. Germline lookup yields CDR1 SEHNR and CDR2 FQNEAQ (reference sequence). V dropped 6 bases and J dropped 1; count of bases not matched to a gene: 12. The CDR3 has 17 amino acids. This chain's CDR3 is CASSPNRGRLGNTEAFF. CDR3 bases: TGTGCCAGCAGTCCGAACAGGGGGCGGTTAGGGAACACTGAAGCTTTCTTT.

This clonotype was counted many times. This chain uses TRBV28 with TRBJ2-1; D not certain. The germline V gene has CDR1 MDHEN and CDR2 SYDVKM. Trimming cost V 1 base and J 4 bases, with 20 bases left between them. This CDR3 is built from 18 residues. CDR3 bases: TGTGCCAGCAGTTTATTCCAATTAGACAAAGCCTTATACAATGAGCAGTTCTTC. This codes for CASSLFQLDKALYNEQFF.

In its sample, this clonotype was seen many times. V usage is TRBV12-3 or TRBV12-4 and J usage is TRBJ2-1, with D maybe TRBD2 (5 bases). V was cut by 4 bases and J by 7 bases, with 5 bases left in between. The CDR3 spans 11 residues. The CDR3: CASSWRNEQFF. The CDR3 DNA reads TGTGCCAGCAGTTGGAGGAATGAGCAGTTCTTC.

The table lists this clonotype with many counts. The rearrangement uses TRBV5-6 and TRBJ2-5; D unresolved. CDR1 is SGHDT and CDR2 is YYEEEE in the germline V gene. The CDR3 is made up of 14 amino acids. V lost 4 bases and J 7 bases, leaving 17 bases between the germline ends. CDR3 amino acids: CASSDIPGEGTQYF. CDR3 in DNA: TGTGCCAGCAGCGATATACCAGGCGAAGGGACCCAGTACTTC.

This clonotype was seen at least ten times. Written as DNA, the CDR3 is TGCGCCAGCAGCGATATACAGGGCGGCGAGCAGTACTTC. It codes for CASSDIQGGEQYF. The J gene is TRBJ2-7, the V gene TRBV5-1, with a tentative D call TRBD1 (6 bases). The CDR3 contains 13 residues. Per the germline V gene, CDR1 is SGHRS and CDR2 is YFSETQ. V was clipped by 4 bases and J by 6 bases, with 14 bases between them. Drawing the rest from reference TRBV5-1 and TRBJ2-7, the complete variable domain is KAGVTQTPRYLIKTRGQQVTLSCSPISGHRSVSWYQQTPGQGLQFLFEYFSETQRNKGNFPGRFSGRQFSNSRSEMNVSTLELGDSALYLCASSDIQGGEQYFGPGTRLTVT.

This clonotype came up many times. V gene TRBV19 combines with J gene TRBJ2-7, with 8 bases matching TRBD1. V shed 5 bases, J shed 7 bases, and the junction held 13 bases outside the gene matches. This CDR3 region has 15 residues. Germline CDR1 reads LNHDA; CDR2 reads SQIVND (reference sequence). The CDR3 DNA is TGTGCCAGTAGTCCTGGGGGGACAGGAGGGCCGGAGCAGTACTTC. It codes for CASSPGGTGGPEQYF. The complete variable domain, with remaining parts taken from reference TRBV19 and TRBJ2-7, reads DGGITQSPKYLFRKEGQNVTLSCEQNLNHDAMYWYRQDPGQGLRLIYYSQIVNDFQKGDIAEGYSVSREKKESFPLTVTSAQKNPTAFYLCASSPGGTGGPEQYFGPGTRLTVT.

At least ten counts were recorded for this clonotype. The chain couples TRBV10-3 to TRBJ2-3, with 7 bases fitting TRBD2. CDR3 size: 12 residues. V shed 4 bases and J 6 bases; nucleotides not matched to a gene: 1. Germline V lookup: CDR1 ENHRY, CDR2 SYGVKD. CDR3 in amino acids: CAISGEGDTQYF. The CDR3 DNA is TGTGCCATCAGTGGGGAGGGGGATACGCAGTATTTT.

At least ten counts were recorded for this clonotype. The gene calls are TRBV12-3 or TRBV12-4 and TRBJ2-3; TRBD2 aligns across 13 bases. V was pared by 5 bases and J by 3 bases, with 8 bases of the junction left unmatched. This CDR3 is built from 17 residues. In nucleotides, the CDR3 is TGTGCCAGCAGTAACCGTTTGGGACTAGCGGGAACAGATACGCAGTATTTT. This translates into CASSNRLGLAGTDTQYF.

This clonotype was seen repeatedly, ten times or more. The rearrangement joins TRBV20-1 to TRBJ2-7; 11 bases match TRBD2. V trimming: 6 bases; J trimming: 1 base; junction bases outside the gene matches: 8. This CDR3 spans 15 amino acids. Looked up from germline, CDR1 is DFQATT and CDR2 is SNEGSKA (reference sequence). CDR3 residues: CSASGGLAESYEQYF. The CDR3 bases are TGCAGTGCCTCCGGGGGACTAGCGGAGTCCTACGAGCAGTACTTC.

This clonotype was found many times. CDR3 sequence (DNA): TGTGCCAGCAGCTTACAGGGACTAGCGGGAGCAGATACGCAGTATTTT. Encoded protein: CASSLQGLAGADTQYF. The chain links TRBV7-3 to TRBJ2-3; 14 bases agree with TRBD2. Losses at the gene ends were 2 bases for V and 4 bases for J; bases not matched to a gene: 2. The CDR3 runs to 16 residues. From germline, CDR1 is SGHTA and CDR2 FQGTGA.

The chain has TRBV11-2 and TRBJ1-3; D might be TRBD1 (5 bases). CDR3 length: 17 residues. Germline loops: CDR1 SGHAT, CDR2 FQNNGV. With 0 bases removed from V and 4 bases from J, the gap between germline ends came to 16 bases. CDR3 nucleotides: TGTGCCAGCAGCTTAGATCCGGGGGTCCGGGAAGGAAACACCATATATTTT. This sequence encodes CASSLDPGVREGNTIYF.

This rearrangement joins TRBV5-4 to TRBJ2-5; 11 nucleotides match TRBD2. Per the germline V gene, CDR1 is SGHNT and CDR2 is YYREEE (reference sequence). J lost 0 bases, V lost 2 bases, and 3 bases had no gene match. CDR3 length: 16 amino acids. CDR3 DNA sequence: TGTGCCAGCAGCTTAAGGGGACTAGCGGACCAAGAGACCCAGTACTTC. Translating gives CASSLRGLADQETQYF.

In its sample, this clonotype was seen many times. This rearrangement joins TRBV27 to TRBJ2-6, with D unclear. Per the germline V gene, CDR1 is MNHEY and CDR2 is SMNVEV (reference sequence). The CDR3 is 20 residues long. V was shortened by 4 bases and J by 3 bases, with 25 bases between the two germline ends. This chain's CDR3 is CASSSIRLSDAAGGANVLTF. CDR3 in DNA: TGTGCCAGCAGTTCCATCCGCTTGAGCGACGCTGCCGGTGGGGCCAACGTCCTGACTTTC.

This clonotype was seen at least ten times. The chain links TRBV7-2 to TRBJ2-2; D may be TRBD1 or TRBD2 (5 bases each). The CDR3 runs 14 residues. V lost 5 bases and J lost 5, with 12 bases in between. The germline V gene has CDR1 SGHTA and CDR2 FQGNSA. The CDR3 reads CASSPGPGTGELFF. DNA of the CDR3: TGTGCCAGCAGCCCGGGGCCCGGGACCGGGGAGCTGTTTTTT. Complete variable domain (other parts from reference TRBV7-2 and TRBJ2-2): GAGVSQSPSNKVTEKGKDVELRCDPISGHTALYWYRQSLGQGLEFLIYFQGNSAPDKSGLPSDRFSAERTGGSVSTLTIQRTQQEDSAVYLCASSPGPGTGELFFGEGSRLTVL.

Concerning this clonotype: It may be a read error: a sequence one base away is much more abundant. This CDR3 fails to terminate in the conserved phenylalanine or tryptophan, so it likely reflects a read error. The chain is built from TRBV12-3 or TRBV12-4 and TRBJ2-1, with 10 nucleotides matching TRBD2. The length of the CDR3 is 14 residues. Trimming at V came to 6 bases and at J to 3 bases, leaving 2 bases not matched to a gene. The CDR3 coding sequence is TGTGCCAGCAGAGTAGCGGGGGGCTACAATGAGCAGTTCCTC. Amino acid sequence: CASRVAGGYNEQFL.

This clonotype was counted ten times or more. J is TRBJ2-1 and V is TRBV6-1; 7 nucleotides match TRBD2. Trimming at V came to 7 bases and at J to 1 base, leaving 10 bases not matched to a gene. CDR1 MNHNS and CDR2 SASEGT come from the germline V gene. This CDR3 is 16 amino acids long. DNA of the CDR3: TGTGCCAGCATGAAAACGGGAGGACTTTCCTACAATGAGCAGTTCTTC. It translates to CASMKTGGLSYNEQFF.

This clonotype was seen many times. CDR3 region: CASSLYGRLMNTEAFF. CDR3 coding DNA: TGTGCCAGCAGCTTGTATGGCAGACTTATGAACACTGAAGCTTTCTTT. The chain employs TRBV7-2 and TRBJ1-1; D uncertain. Trimming removed 3 bases from V and 0 bases from J, with 14 bases in between. The CDR3 has 16 amino acids. Per the germline V gene, CDR1 is SGHTA and CDR2 is FQGNSA.

This clonotype was detected many times. The chain carries TRBV7-9 and TRBJ2-4; D is possibly TRBD2 (6 bases). Germline loops: CDR1 SEHNR, CDR2 FQNEAQ (reference sequence). Trimming took off 5 bases at V and 10 bases at J, with 15 bases between the two ends. The CDR3 is 13 residues long. CDR3 sequence (DNA): TGTGCCAGCAGCCCAGGAGGGGTAGGAATTCAGTACTTC. Amino acids: CASSPGGVGIQYF. Combining the CDR3 with reference TRBV7-9 and TRBJ2-4 gives the whole variable domain DTGVSQNPRHKITKRGQNVTFRCDPISEHNRLYWYRQTLGQGPEFLTYFQNEAQLEKSRLLSDRFSAERPKGSFSTLEIQRTEQGDSAMYLCASSPGGVGIQYFGAGTRLSVL.

This clonotype occurred a few times. The chain links TRBV5-1 to TRBJ1-2; unclear D gene. The CDR3 is 12 residues long. Per germline, CDR1 SGHRS and CDR2 YFSETQ. V was cut by 5 bases and J by 3 bases, with 8 bases left in between. This CDR3 is CASRREDYGYTF. In DNA form, the CDR3 reads TGCGCCAGCAGAAGGGAGGACTATGGCTACACCTTC.

This clonotype was seen repeatedly, ten times or more. The chain carries TRBV7-2 and TRBJ2-7; TRBD2 matches at 13 bases. Germline V lookup: CDR1 SGHTA, CDR2 FQGNSA. The CDR3 has 16 residues. V trimming: 4 bases; J trimming: 2 bases; junction bases outside the gene matches: 5. As DNA, the CDR3 is TGTGCCAGCAGCTCCGGCGGACTAGCGGGGGCCTACGAGCAGTACTTC. Its protein product is CASSSGGLAGAYEQYF.

This clonotype was observed a single time. A clone one base away is much larger, so this may be a read error. The V call is TRBV6-5, the J call TRBJ1-4; D remains unclear. This CDR3 has 14 amino acids. Germline CDR1 MNHEY, CDR2 SVGAGI. The CDR3 loop is CAGRPGATNEKLFF. The CDR3, as DNA: TGTGCCGGCAGGCCAGGTGCAACTAATGAAAAACTGTTTTTT.

The chain carries TRBV27 and TRBJ2-1, with TRBD2 matching over 7 bases. V shed 2 bases and J 3 bases; nucleotides not matched to a gene: 13. Germline CDR1 and CDR2: MNHEY and SMNVEV (reference sequence). CDR3 length equals 18 residues. The CDR3 DNA follows: TGTGCCAGCAGTTTACGGCTAGCGGCCAGTGGCCGCTACAATGAGCAGTTCTTC. Translating gives CASSLRLAASGRYNEQFF.

The V and J genes are TRBV15 and TRBJ1-2; D gene unclear. The CDR3 loop spans 16 amino acids. Germline CDR1 LNHNV, CDR2 YYDKDF (reference sequence). Trimming removed 1 base at V and 2 bases at J, with 14 bases between. As DNA, the CDR3 is TGTGCCACCAGCAGAGGTGTTAGGGAATCCAACTATGGCTACACCTTC. Translated, it gives CATSRGVRESNYGYTF.

There are many counts of this clonotype. The chain has TRBV7-8 and TRBJ1-1; 9 nucleotides match TRBD1. Unmatched junction bases numbered 6, after V lost 6 bases and J lost 4 bases. The length of the CDR3 is 14 residues. Germline loops: CDR1 SGHVS, CDR2 FQNEAQ. CDR3 amino acids: CASRAGQGGTEAFF. Written as DNA, the CDR3 is TGTGCCAGCAGAGCGGGACAGGGCGGCACTGAAGCTTTCTTT. Supplemented by reference TRBV7-8 and TRBJ1-1, the full variable domain reads GAGVSQSPRYKVAKRGQDVALRCDPISGHVSLFWYQQALGQGPEFLTYFQNEAQLDKSGLPSDRFFAERPEGSVSTLKIQRTQQEDSAVYLCASRAGQGGTEAFFGQGTRLTVV.

This clonotype was seen more than once but under ten times. The chain couples TRBV20-1 to TRBJ1-1, with 8 bases aligning to TRBD1. The J segment lost 1 base and the V segment lost 3 bases, leaving 7 bases of the junction unmatched. The CDR3 has 15 residues. Germline-derived CDR1 and CDR2 are DFQATT and SNEGSKA (reference sequence). This chain's CDR3 is CSASARGRGNTEAFF. CDR3 nucleotides: TGCAGTGCTAGCGCCAGGGGGCGTGGGAACACTGAAGCTTTCTTT.

The table lists this clonotype with many counts. The V gene is TRBV28, the J gene TRBJ1-3; TRBD1 agrees at 7 bases. V gave up 4 bases and J gave up 0 bases; unmatched junction bases: 9. The germline gives CDR1 MDHEN, CDR2 SYDVKM. The CDR3 extends over 17 amino acids. In DNA, the CDR3 is TGTGCCAGCAGTTCCTCACGGACAGGATACTCTGGAAACACCATATATTTT. As protein: CASSSSRTGYSGNTIYF. The full variable domain, in which reference TRBV28 and TRBJ1-3 provide the parts outside the CDR3, is DVKVTQSSRYLVKRTGEKVFLECVQDMDHENMFWYRQDPGLGLRLIYFSYDVKMKEKGDIPEGYSVSREKKERFSLILESASTNQTSMYLCASSSSRTGYSGNTIYFGEGSWLTVV.